Described below is a single TCR beta chain sequence and its context. The sample is drawn from a study of T cell changes during pregnancy in multiple sclerosis. The table came from immunoSEQ multiplex PCR; TCRdb's copy has only in-frame clones and leaves some out. The top ten hold about 0.42% of the sample, which has 70,000 or so clones, 80% to 95% seen once. CDR1 is SGHRS, CDR2 YFSETQ, per germline. The CDR3 is 14 residues long. Trimming took off 0 bases at V and 5 bases at J, with 8 bases between the two ends. The material was CD4+ T cells from peripheral blood mononuclear cells, obtained before pregnancy. This TCR was sampled from a female donor with multiple sclerosis, enrolled in a pregnancy study. The V call is TRBV5-1, the J call TRBJ1-4; perhaps TRBD1 as D (6 bases). The CDR3: CASSLAGQNEKLFF. CDR3 bases: TGCGCCAGCAGCTTGGCGGGACAAAATGAAAAACTGTTTTTT.